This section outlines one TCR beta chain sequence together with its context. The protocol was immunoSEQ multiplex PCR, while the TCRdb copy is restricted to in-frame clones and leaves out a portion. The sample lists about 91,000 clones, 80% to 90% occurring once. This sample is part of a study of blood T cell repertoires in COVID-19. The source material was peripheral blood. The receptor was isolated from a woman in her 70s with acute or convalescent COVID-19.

The CDR3 protein is CAWSEAGSKVQYF. The CDR3, as DNA: TGTGCCTGGAGTGAGGCAGGGTCTAAGGTTCAGTACTTC. The chain carries TRBV30 and TRBJ2-4, with D possibly being TRBD1 (5 bases). Germline assignment: CDR1 GTSNPN and CDR2 SVGIG (reference sequence). V was pared by 1 base and J by 11 bases, with 15 bases between. The CDR3 consists of 13 residues.